Listed below are T cell receptor beta chains from one sample, sequenced in a study of cytomegalovirus exposure and HLA in healthy donors. Sequenced by immunoSEQ multiplex PCR; TCRdb stores in-frame clones only, minus some. The sample lists some 140,000 clones, 86% occurring once. Sequencing used PBMCs. These receptors were taken from a human donor in good health. Both conserved end residues are part of each CDR3. A D gene is named only where the DNA matches it firmly. Only part of the rows carry a size: once, few, many, or a class if the clone is expanded.

j_gene | len | d_gene | v_gene | abundance | CDR3nt | CDR3aa
TRBJ1-5 | 13 | . | TRBV10-3 | . | TGTGCCATCAGTGAGGGGGATCGGAGGGGCCAGCATTTT | CAISEGDRRGQHF
TRBJ2-3 | 13 | . | TRBV27 | . | TGTGCCAGCAGTTTCCGGGACACAGATACGCAGTATTTT | CASSFRDTDTQYF
TRBJ2-1 | 15 | TRBD2 | TRBV27 | . | TGTGCCAGCAGTTTACTAGCGGGGGCCTACAATGAGCAGTTCTTC | CASSLLAGAYNEQFF
TRBJ1-5 | 19 | TRBD1 | TRBV27 | . | TGTGCCAGCAGTTTATCGAGGGGACAGGGTGGTTCGGGGAATCAGCCCCAGCATTTT | CASSLSRGQGGSGNQPQHF
TRBJ1-1 | 14 | . | TRBV7-2 | once | TGTGCCAGCAGCTTAGTGCCGGGCGACAGTGAAGCTTTCTTT | CASSLVPGDSEAFF
TRBJ1-5 | 14 | TRBD1 | TRBV9 | . | TGTGCCAGCAGCGCGGGACAGCTCAATCAGCCCCAGCATTTT | CASSAGQLNQPQHF
TRBJ1-1 | 15 | TRBD1 | TRBV27 | . | TGTGCCAGCAGTTCCGCTACAGGGGGGAACACTGAAGCTTTCTTT | CASSSATGGNTEAFF
TRBJ2-5 | 13 | . | TRBV6-6 | . | TGTGCCAGCGGCCGGAGGATTGAAGAGACCCAGTACTTC | CASGRRIEETQYF
TRBJ2-7 | 14 | TRBD1 | TRBV28 | . | TGTGCCAGCACTCCCGGGACAGGGATTAACGAGCAGTACTTC | CASTPGTGINEQYF
TRBJ2-5 | 16 | . | TRBV9 | . | TGTGCCAGCAGCGTAGGGGCAGGGGGACTCCAAGAGACCCAGTACTTC | CASSVGAGGLQETQYF
TRBJ1-3 | 13 | . | TRBV2 | few | TGTGCCAGCAGTGACTACAGAACAAACACCATATATTTT | CASSDYRTNTIYF
TRBJ2-7 | 14 | TRBD1 | TRBV5-4 | once | TGTGCCAGCAGCACGGGACAGGATTACTACGAGCAGTACTTC | CASSTGQDYYEQYF
TRBJ2-1 | 16 | TRBD2 | TRBV5-1 | once | TGCGCCAGCAGCTTGGCCGTAGCGGGAGGTTCTAATGAGCAGTTCTTC | CASSLAVAGGSNEQFF
TRBJ2-7 | 14 | TRBD1 | TRBV6-6 | few | TGTGCCAGCAACGACAGGGGCGGTTTCCACGAGCAGTACTTC | CASNDRGGFHEQYF
TRBJ1-4 | 17 | TRBD1 | TRBV5-4 | . | TGTGCCAGCAGCCCCTGGACAGGAGAAGGTCCCCATGAAAAACTGTTTTTT | CASSPWTGEGPHEKLFF
TRBJ1-1 | 13 | . | TRBV7-9 | . | TGTGCCAGCAGCTCGACTGTGAACACTGAAGCTTTCTTT | CASSSTVNTEAFF
TRBJ2-5 | 12 | . | TRBV2 | . | TGTGCCAGCAGTGTCCTCGAAGAGACCCAGTACTTC | CASSVLEETQYF
TRBJ2-1 | 16 | . | TRBV2 | . | TGTGCCAGCATTGGACAGCTCCTTCCCATTTACAATGAGCAGTTCTTC | CASIGQLLPIYNEQFF
TRBJ1-1 | 15 | TRBD1 | TRBV5-1 | . | TGCGCCAGCAGCTTGGAAGGACAGGGACGGACTGAAGCTTTCTTT | CASSLEGQGRTEAFF
TRBJ2-2 | 15 | TRBD2 | TRBV12-5 | . | TGTGCTAGTGCTCGCGGGGGGAGTGACACCGGGGAGCTGTTTTTT | CASARGGSDTGELFF
TRBJ1-5 | 15 | TRBD1 | TRBV18 | . | TGTGCCAGCTCACCACAGGCAGGGGGGTATCAGCCCCAGCATTTT | CASSPQAGGYQPQHF
TRBJ2-7 | 14 | TRBD1 | TRBV5-4 | . | TGTGCCAGCAGCAAAAGACAGGGTCCCTACGAGCAGTACTTC | CASSKRQGPYEQYF
TRBJ2-7 | 15 | . | TRBV28 | . | TGTGCCAGCAGTGCCCTTGCGGGGGCGCCCAACGAGCAGTACTTC | CASSALAGAPNEQYF
TRBJ2-7 | 14 | . | TRBV9 | . | TGTGCCAGCAGCGTAGGTCGGGACTCCTACGAGCAGTACTTC | CASSVGRDSYEQYF
TRBJ1-5 | 15 | . | TRBV7-2 | few | TGTGCCAGCAGCCCTTGGACAGTCAGCAATCAGCCCCAGCATTTT | CASSPWTVSNQPQHF
TRBJ2-5 | 16 | . | TRBV19 | . | TGTGCCAGTAGTTCACCCGCTCGCGGGCCAAGGGAGACCCAGTACTTC | CASSSPARGPRETQYF
TRBJ2-4 | 14 | . | TRBV18 | . | TGTGCCAGCTCACCACCGAGAGCCAAAAACATTCAGTACTTC | CASSPPRAKNIQYF
TRBJ2-1 | 16 | TRBD1 | TRBV29-1 | once | TGCAGCGTCGGGACAGGGGGCGCCGGCGGGAGAGGGGGGCAGTTCTTC | CSVGTGGAGGRGGQFF
TRBJ1-6 | 13 | . | TRBV29-1 | . | TGCAGCGCCACTAATGGCCATAATTCACCCCTCCACTTT | CSATNGHNSPLHF
TRBJ1-2 | 15 | . | TRBV6-5 | . | TGTGCCAGCAAAGACTATTCTTTTTTGAACTATGGCTACACCTTC | CASKDYSFLNYGYTF
TRBJ1-1 | 13 | TRBD1 | TRBV6-1 | . | TGTGCCAGCAGTGTAGGACAGGGAAGTGAAGCTTTCTTT | CASSVGQGSEAFF
TRBJ1-2 | 17 | TRBD1 | TRBV11-2 | once | TGTGCCAGCAGCACTCACAGGGGGCGCGCATCTAACTATGGCTACACCTTC | CASSTHRGRASNYGYTF
TRBJ2-1 | 17 | . | TRBV19 | . | TGTGCCAGTAGTTTCCTTTCGGACTTCAGCTCCTACAATGAGCAGTTCTTC | CASSFLSDFSSYNEQFF
TRBJ2-3 | 16 | TRBD2 | TRBV11-2 | once | TGTGCCAGCAGCTGGACTAGCGGGGTTAGCACAGATACGCAGTATTTT | CASSWTSGVSTDTQYF
TRBJ2-7 | 12 | . | TRBV11-3 | . | TGTGCATACCGCGGAGGATTTTTCGAGCAGTACTTC | CAYRGGFFEQYF
TRBJ1-5 | 14 | . | TRBV30 | . | TGTGCCTGGAGTGTAAGGGGTAGCAATCAGCCCCAGCATTTT | CAWSVRGSNQPQHF
TRBJ1-2 | 14 | . | TRBV5-6 | few | TGTGCCAGCAGCCTACAGGGACCTAACTATGGCTACACCTTC | CASSLQGPNYGYTF
TRBJ2-7 | 14 | TRBD2 | TRBV28 | . | TGTGCCAGCAGTTTAACTAGCGGGGTTAATGAGCAGTACTTC | CASSLTSGVNEQYF
TRBJ1-2 | 13 | . | TRBV7-9 | many | TGTGCCAGCAGCGAAACAGGTCCCTATGGCTACACCTTC | CASSETGPYGYTF
TRBJ2-1 | 15 | . | TRBV10-3 | once | TGTGCCATCAGTGAGAGGGGGGGGCGTGAAAATGAGCAGTTCTTC | CAISERGGRENEQFF
TRBJ2-1 | 17 | TRBD2 | TRBV11-1 | . | TGTGCCAGCAGCCTCGGGACTAGCGCGGAAAACGACAATGAGCAGTTCTTC | CASSLGTSAENDNEQFF
TRBJ1-5 | 18 | TRBD1 | TRBV5-8 | once | TGTGCCAGCAGCTGGGACAGGGGAATTGGGTATAGCAATCAGCCCCAGCATTTT | CASSWDRGIGYSNQPQHF
TRBJ2-3 | 15 | TRBD2 | TRBV5-4 | . | TGTGCCAGCAGCCTGCTTGTGAGCGGGAGAGATACGCAGTATTTT | CASSLLVSGRDTQYF
TRBJ2-2 | 16 | . | TRBV5-1 | . | TGCGCCAGCAGCCGACAGACAGGAGCGAACACCGGGGAGCTGTTTTTT | CASSRQTGANTGELFF
TRBJ1-2 | 14 | . | TRBV11-2 | . | TGTGCCAGCAGTCTTGCTCCTACTAACTATGGCTACACCTTC | CASSLAPTNYGYTF
TRBJ1-2 | 14 | . | TRBV6-1 | . | TGTGCCAGCAGTGAGCAATCCGCGAACTATGGCTACACCTTC | CASSEQSANYGYTF
TRBJ1-2 | 14 | . | TRBV19 | . | TGTGCCAGTAGTCCTGCTCGGGGGGCGCAGGGCTACACCTTC | CASSPARGAQGYTF
TRBJ2-7 | 16 | TRBD2 | TRBV10-3 | . | TGTGCCATCAGTTACTCCGGGACTAGCGGGAGGCGCGAGCAGTACTTC | CAISYSGTSGRREQYF
TRBJ2-4 | 18 | . | TRBV11-1 | . | TGTGCCAGCAGCCCCTCTCGCCCAGGATCGGAAGCCAAAAACATTCAGTACTTC | CASSPSRPGSEAKNIQYF
TRBJ1-6 | 14 | . | TRBV7-2 | . | TGTGCCAGCAGCCCTCCGGACAGCGCTTTCTCCCTCCACTTT | CASSPPDSAFSLHF
TRBJ1-5 | 16 | . | TRBV30 | . | TGTGCCTGGAGTGTGGGGGTGTTGGGGGGAGGGGAGCCCCAGCATTTT | CAWSVGVLGGGEPQHF
TRBJ2-3 | 15 | . | TRBV5-1 | . | TGCGCCAGCAGCTTACAAGGCGGAAGCACAGATACGCAGTATTTT | CASSLQGGSTDTQYF
TRBJ2-3 | 16 | . | TRBV14 | . | TGTGCCAGCAGCCAAGATTTTAGCGTCTACACAGATACGCAGTATTTT | CASSQDFSVYTDTQYF
TRBJ1-6 | 14 | . | TRBV9 | once | TGTGCCAGCAGCGTAGATCAGGATATCTCACCCCTCCACTTT | CASSVDQDISPLHF
TRBJ2-1 | 16 | . | TRBV4-1 | . | TGCGCCAGCAGCCAAGAACTTGGTAGCTCCTACAATGAGCAGTTCTTC | CASSQELGSSYNEQFF